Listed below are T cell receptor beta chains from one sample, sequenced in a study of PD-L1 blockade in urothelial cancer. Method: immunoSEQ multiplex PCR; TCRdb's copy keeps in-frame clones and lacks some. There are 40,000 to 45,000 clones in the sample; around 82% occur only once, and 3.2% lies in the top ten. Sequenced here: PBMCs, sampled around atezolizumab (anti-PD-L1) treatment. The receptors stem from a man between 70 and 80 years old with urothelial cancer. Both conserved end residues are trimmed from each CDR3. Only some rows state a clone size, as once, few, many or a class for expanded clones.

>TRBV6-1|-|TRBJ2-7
ASSAIGGNEQY
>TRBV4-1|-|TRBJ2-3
ASSQDWAAGESFADTQY
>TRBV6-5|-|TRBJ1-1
ASSIGTRNTEAF
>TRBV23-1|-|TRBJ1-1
ASSQSGLMGNTEAF
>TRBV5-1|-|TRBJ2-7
ASRIGQGQDEQY
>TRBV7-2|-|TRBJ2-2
ASSFKMRGYGGELF
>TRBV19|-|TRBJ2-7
ASSLGDEQY
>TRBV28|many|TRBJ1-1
ASTSTGLNTEAF
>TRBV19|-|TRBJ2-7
ASSINARWAEPSYEQY
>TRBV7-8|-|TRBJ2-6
ASSSPGVAGNSGANVLT
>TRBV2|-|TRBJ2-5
ASRTSGSSETQY
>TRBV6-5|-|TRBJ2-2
ASSYRQGRTGELF
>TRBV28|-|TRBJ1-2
ASSSFLPGGYT
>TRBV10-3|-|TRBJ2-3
AIRLAGGIDTQY
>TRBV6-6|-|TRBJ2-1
ASSWTAQYNEQF
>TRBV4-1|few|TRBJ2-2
ASSQGGGFRTGELF
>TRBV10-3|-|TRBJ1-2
AIRLGQGASGYT
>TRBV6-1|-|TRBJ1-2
ASSDPWAGYT
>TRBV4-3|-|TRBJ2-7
ASSHLLDQAAGSEQY
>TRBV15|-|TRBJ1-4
ATSRDWGGGNEKLF
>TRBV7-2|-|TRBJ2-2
ASSFRRGSNTGELF
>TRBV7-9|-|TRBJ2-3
ASSPLLGTDTQY
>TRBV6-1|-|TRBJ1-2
ASSDPRTVYGYT
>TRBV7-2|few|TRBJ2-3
ASSLVLAADTQY
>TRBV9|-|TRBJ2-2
ASSVAPGDTGELF
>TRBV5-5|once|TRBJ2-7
ASSWKAEAYEQY
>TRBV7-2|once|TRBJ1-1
ASTLTGTEAF
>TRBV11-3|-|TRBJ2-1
ASSLAGGVDNEQF
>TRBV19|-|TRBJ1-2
ASSKETFTGYT
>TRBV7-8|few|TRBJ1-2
ASSREGGYT
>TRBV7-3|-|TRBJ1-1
ASSSGQNTEAF
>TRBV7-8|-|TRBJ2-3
ASSLPGQGEDTQY
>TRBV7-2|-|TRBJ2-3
ASVSGRAVDTQY
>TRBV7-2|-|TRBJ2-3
ASSLAGRTWDTQY
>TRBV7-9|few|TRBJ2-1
ASSSSPGVKAEQF
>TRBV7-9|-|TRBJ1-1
ASSLAGSEAF
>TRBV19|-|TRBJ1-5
ASSIDTGQPQH
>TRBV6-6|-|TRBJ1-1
ASSRAMNTEAF
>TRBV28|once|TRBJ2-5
ASSLQQETQY
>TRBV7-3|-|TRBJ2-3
ASSLKPSSGGSTDTQY
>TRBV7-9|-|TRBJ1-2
ASSFSAGESYGYT
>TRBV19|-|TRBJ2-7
ASSISPGESYEQY
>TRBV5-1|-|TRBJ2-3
ASSLTGAATDTQY
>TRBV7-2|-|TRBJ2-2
ASSGPWGLARGELF
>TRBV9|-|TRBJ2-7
ASSGDMNEQY
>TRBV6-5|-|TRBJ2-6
ASGAISGANVLT
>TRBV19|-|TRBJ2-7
ATGLAGALNYEQY